This record looks at one TCR beta chain sequence and its context. As yet, its antigen is unknown. This CDR3 contains 16 residues. Trimming stripped 4 bases from V and 1 base from J, with 14 bases between. The germline gives CDR1 SGHDN, CDR2 FVKESK. This record belongs to a study of beta chain features in type 1 diabetes. All of the isolated RNA was reverse transcribed, so expressed TCRB transcripts were sequenced. Some clones are missing from TCRdb's copy, which holds only in-frame ones; the method was immunoSEQ multiplex PCR. The sample shows under 900,000 clones, under 20% of them seen only once. Study-level findings and limits: Significant though moderate, a shortening of TCRB CDR3s appeared in all four CD4+ subsets of Type 1 diabetes patients.

This receptor was obtained from a woman between 18 and 29 years old in good health. Sequencing was done on a sample of naive CD4+ T cells from blood. The chain combines TRBV14 with TRBJ2-1; a weak D match, TRBD2 (5 bases). The CDR3 region is CASSPEVGVSYNEQFF. The CDR3 DNA is TGTGCCAGCAGCCCAGAGGTGGGAGTGTCCTACAATGAGCAGTTCTTC.